The following is a T cell receptor beta chain sequence with its context. The data stem from a study of control samples from healthy donors and cancer patients. This table comes from immunoSEQ multiplex PCR, and its TCRdb copy is limited to in-frame clones, with some not included. The data show around 70,000 clones, over 75% seen once. Input material: PBMCs. This receptor was identified in a woman aged 50 to 60 with head and neck cancer.

For the CDR3, the DNA is TGTGCCAGTACCTTCACAGCCAGGGTCGGGGGTGAGCAGTTCTTC. It translates to CASTFTARVGGEQFF. V is TRBV19 and J is TRBJ2-1, with D perhaps TRBD2 (6 bases). The CDR3 totals 15 residues. CDR1 LNHDA and CDR2 SQIVND come from the germline V gene (reference sequence). Trimming took off 7 bases at V and 9 bases at J, with 22 bases between the two ends.